This T cell receptor (beta chain) was retrieved from a study of T cell responses to AZD1222 COVID-19 vaccine. Sequencing used immunoSEQ multiplex PCR; TCRdb keeps in-frame clones, though not all of them. The data hold 140,000 to 150,000 clones, with over 75% observed a single time. In germline, CDR1 is SGHRS, CDR2 YFSETQ. This CDR3 is built from 16 residues. With 8 bases clipped from V and 1 base from J, the junction kept 12 bases outside the gene matches. The sequence came from an adult who received the MenACWY meningococcal vaccine as a control. The sample consisted of peripheral blood, taken 28 days after the second dose of the MenACWY control vaccine. The rearrangement links TRBV5-1 to TRBJ1-3, with TRBD1 matching over 7 bases. DNA for the CDR3: TGCGCCAGTACGTCAGGAGGGGGCGCATCTGGAAACACCATATATTTT. It encodes CASTSGGGASGNTIYF.